This TCR beta chain was documented in a study of shared clonotypes between healthy human individuals. Study-level findings and limits: Of the naive CD4 clonotypes, around 4.7% were shared across several donors.

In this sample, this clone turned up once. Its antigen is not known. V shed 0 bases and J shed 8 bases, with 11 bases lying between them. This CDR3 is 14 amino acids long. CDR1 is SGHRS and CDR2 is YFSETQ in the germline V gene. TCRdb keeps only in-frame clones here, not all; method: immunoSEQ multiplex PCR. The repertoire consists of 650,000 to 750,000 clones, with approximately 79% occurring once and the leading ten covering approximately 2%. This receptor was identified in a woman in her 30s in good health. Sequenced: memory CD4+ T cells sorted from blood. Subset denoted: CD45RA-negative fraction. The genes are TRBV5-1 and TRBJ1-4; D remains ambiguous. CDR3 amino acids: CASSLVSDQEKLFF. The CDR3 DNA is TGCGCCAGCAGCTTGGTATCAGACCAAGAAAAACTGTTTTTT.